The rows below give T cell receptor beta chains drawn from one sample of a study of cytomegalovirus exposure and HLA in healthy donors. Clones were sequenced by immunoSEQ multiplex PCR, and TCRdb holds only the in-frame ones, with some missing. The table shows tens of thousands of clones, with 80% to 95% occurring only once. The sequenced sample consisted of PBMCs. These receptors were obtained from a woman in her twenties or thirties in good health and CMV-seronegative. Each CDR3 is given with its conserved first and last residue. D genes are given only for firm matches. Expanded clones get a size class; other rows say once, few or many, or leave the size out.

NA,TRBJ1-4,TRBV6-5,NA,TGTGCCAGCAGATCAGGGTCCCGAGAAAAACTGTTTTTT,CASRSGSREKLFF
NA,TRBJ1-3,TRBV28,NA,TGTGCCAGCAGTTTAGGCAGAATCTCTGGAAACACCATATATTTT,CASSLGRISGNTIYF
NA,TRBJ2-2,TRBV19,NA,TGTGCCAGTAGTATCAGAACCGGGGAGCTGTTTTTT,CASSIRTGELFF
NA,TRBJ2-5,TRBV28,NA,TGTGCCAGCAGTTCCCCTAGGGGGGGGCTTGAGACCCAGTACTTC,CASSSPRGGLETQYF
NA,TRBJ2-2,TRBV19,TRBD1,TGTGCCAGTAGTCTGGGACAGCTGAACACCGGGGAGCTGTTTTTT,CASSLGQLNTGELFF
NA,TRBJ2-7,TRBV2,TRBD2,TGTGCCAGCAGTAGGAGCGGGGCAGTAACCTCCTACGAGCAGTACTTC,CASSRSGAVTSYEQYF
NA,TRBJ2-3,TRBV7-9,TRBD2,TGTGCCAGCAGCTTATCGAGCGGGAGACTCACAGATACGCAGTATTTT,CASSLSSGRLTDTQYF
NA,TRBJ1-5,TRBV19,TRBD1,TGTGCCAGTAGGATGGACAGGGGAAGCAATCAGCCCCAGCATTTT,CASRMDRGSNQPQHF
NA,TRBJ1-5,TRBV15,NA,TGTGCCACCAGCAGAGATAGGGGAGGGATAAGCAATCAGCCCCAGCATTTT,CATSRDRGGISNQPQHF
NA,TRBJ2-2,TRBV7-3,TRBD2,TGTGCCAGCAGCCCCGAGCGGGGGGGCGCGGGCGGGGAGCTGTTTTTT,CASSPERGGAGGELFF
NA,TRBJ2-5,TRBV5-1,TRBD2,TGCGCCAGCAGCTTGGCCCTAGCGGGAGAGACCCAGTACTTC,CASSLALAGETQYF
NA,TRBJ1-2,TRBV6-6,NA,TGTGCCAGCAGTTACCCCCGGGCAGGGGAAGGCTACACCTTC,CASSYPRAGEGYTF
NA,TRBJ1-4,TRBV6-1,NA,TGTGCCAGCAGTGAGGGGGAGGGTAATGAAAAACTGTTTTTT,CASSEGEGNEKLFF
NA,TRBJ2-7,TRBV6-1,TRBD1,TGTGCCAGCAGTGAGCAACCGGGACAGGGAGCCTACGAGCAGTACTTC,CASSEQPGQGAYEQYF
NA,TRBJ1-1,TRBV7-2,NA,TGTGCCAGCAACACGGACAGACGGGCTGAAGCTTTCTTT,CASNTDRRAEAFF
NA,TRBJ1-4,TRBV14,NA,TGTGCCAGCAGCCAAAGAGGGGGTACCCCAAGCTTGTTTTTT,CASSQRGGTPSLFF
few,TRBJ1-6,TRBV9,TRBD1,TGTGCCAGCAGCCCACGACAGGGGGCGGATTCACCCCTCCACTTT,CASSPRQGADSPLHF
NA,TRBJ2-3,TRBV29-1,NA,TGCAGCGTTGAAGGAAACGAGCGGGTTAACACAGATACGCAGTATTTT,CSVEGNERVNTDTQYF
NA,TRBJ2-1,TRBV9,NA,TGTGCCAGCAGACGGGATCTACGGGCGAATGAGCAGTTCTTC,CASRRDLRANEQFF
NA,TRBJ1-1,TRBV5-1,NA,TGCGCCAGCAGCTTTGGCCAGTTGAACACTGAAGCTTTCTTT,CASSFGQLNTEAFF
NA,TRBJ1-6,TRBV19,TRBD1,TGTGCCAGTAGTATAGGCAGGAGACAGGGCGGTTCACCCCTCCACTTT,CASSIGRRQGGSPLHF
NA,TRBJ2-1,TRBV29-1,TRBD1,TGCAGCGACAGGGGAGAGCAGTTCTTC,CSDRGEQFF
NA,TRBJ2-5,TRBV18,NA,TGTGCCAGCTCACAGCAGGCCACGTCCCAAGAGACCCAGTACTTC,CASSQQATSQETQYF
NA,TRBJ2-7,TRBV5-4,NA,TGTGCCAGCAGCTTGTTCCAGGGTTTCGACGAGCAGTACTTC,CASSLFQGFDEQYF
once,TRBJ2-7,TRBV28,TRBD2,TGTGCCAGCTCCTGGAGTGGGGGGGGCTCCTACGAGCAGTACTTC,CASSWSGGGSYEQYF
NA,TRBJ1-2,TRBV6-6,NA,TGTGCCAGCAGCCTAACCCTAATCGACGGGAACTATGGCTACACCTTC,CASSLTLIDGNYGYTF
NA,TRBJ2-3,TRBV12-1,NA,TGTGCCAGCAGCGGTACCGGTAGCGGGAGTGCGGATACGCAGTATTTT,CASSGTGSGSADTQYF
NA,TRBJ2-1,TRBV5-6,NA,TGTGCCAGCAGCCTCATGCGAGTTCTCTCCTACAATGAGCAGTTCTTC,CASSLMRVLSYNEQFF
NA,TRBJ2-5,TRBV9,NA,TGTGCCAGCAGTGAACTAAGTGGCGGAGGGAGGGAGACCCAGTACTTC,CASSELSGGGRETQYF
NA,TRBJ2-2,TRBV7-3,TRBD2,TGTGCCAGCAGCTCTGAGGGGTGGGCGGGACTACTGAACACCGGGGAGCTGTTTTTT,CASSSEGWAGLLNTGELFF
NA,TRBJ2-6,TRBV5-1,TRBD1,TGCGCCAGCAGCTTGGACAGGGGCTCTGGGGCCAACGTCCTGACTTTC,CASSLDRGSGANVLTF
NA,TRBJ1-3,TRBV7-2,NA,TGTGCCAGCAGCCCAGGGGTCGCTGGAAACACCATATATTTT,CASSPGVAGNTIYF
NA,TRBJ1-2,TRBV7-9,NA,TGTGCCAGCAGCTTACGGACAGACAATGGCTACACCTTC,CASSLRTDNGYTF
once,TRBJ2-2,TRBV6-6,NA,TGTGCCAGCAGTCCAAAGCGCCCCGGGGAGCTGTTTTTT,CASSPKRPGELFF
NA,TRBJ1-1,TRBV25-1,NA,TGTGCCAGCAGTGAAAGTTGGCAGTTGAACACTGAAGCTTTCTTT,CASSESWQLNTEAFF
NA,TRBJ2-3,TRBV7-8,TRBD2,TGTGCCAGCAGCTTAGAGGGGACTAGGGATACGCAGTATTTT,CASSLEGTRDTQYF
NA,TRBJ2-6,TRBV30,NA,TGTGCCTGGAGTGGACCAGCAGGGGTTGGGGCCAACGTCCTGACTTTC,CAWSGPAGVGANVLTF
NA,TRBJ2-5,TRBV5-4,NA,TGTGCCAGCAGCTTCCGGGGGGCGGGTGAGACCCAGTACTTC,CASSFRGAGETQYF
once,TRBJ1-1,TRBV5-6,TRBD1,TGTGCCAGCAGCTTGCCCAGGACAGGCATGAACACTGAAGCTTTCTTT,CASSLPRTGMNTEAFF
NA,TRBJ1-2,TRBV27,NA,TGTGCCAGCAGTTCCCTCGGTCAACGAGGGGGGGCCTATGGCTACACCTTC,CASSSLGQRGGAYGYTF
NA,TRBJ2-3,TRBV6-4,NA,TGTGCCAGCAGTGCTGACGGGATGGGAACAGATACGCAGTATTTT,CASSADGMGTDTQYF
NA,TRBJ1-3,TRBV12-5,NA,TGTGCTAGTGGTTTGCGGGGGGAAGTCTCTGGAAACACCATATATTTT,CASGLRGEVSGNTIYF
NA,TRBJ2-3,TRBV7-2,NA,TGTGCCAGCAGCTTACGGTTCTTTGCGGGAACTAGCACAGATACGCAGTATTTT,CASSLRFFAGTSTDTQYF
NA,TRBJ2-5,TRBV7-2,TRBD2,TGTGCCAGCAGCAACCAGCGGCTAGCGGGACTCGGGGAGACCCAGTACTTC,CASSNQRLAGLGETQYF
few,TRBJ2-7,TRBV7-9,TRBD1,TGTGCCAGCAGCTTACGGGAGCCGGGACAGGCTTTCTACGAGCAGTACTTC,CASSLREPGQAFYEQYF
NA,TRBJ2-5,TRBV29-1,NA,TGCAGCGTTGTGGGTCGGGGTGGGGAGACCCAGTACTTC,CSVVGRGGETQYF
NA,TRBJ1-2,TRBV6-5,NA,TGTGCCAGCAGCATTGACGGACGGGGGTATGGCTACACCTTC,CASSIDGRGYGYTF
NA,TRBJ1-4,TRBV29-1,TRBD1,TGCAGCGTTGACCCAGGGGGTTCTAATGAAAAACTGTTTTTT,CSVDPGGSNEKLFF
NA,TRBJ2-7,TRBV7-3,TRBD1,TGTGCCAGCAGCCCTAACAGGGGCTCCTACGAGCAGTACTTC,CASSPNRGSYEQYF
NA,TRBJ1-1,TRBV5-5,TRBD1,TGTGCCAGCAGCGAATCGCAAGGGACAGGGATGAACACTGAAGCTTTCTTT,CASSESQGTGMNTEAFF